The source of this T cell receptor (beta chain) is a study of blood T cell repertoires in COVID-19. Study as a whole: Spain, Italy and the United States supplied samples that represented acute and convalescent COVID-19. The cDNA or gDNA used as material had been derived from T cells, B-cell-depleted T cells, or PBMCs.

How the authors handled the data: Researchers report that nucleated cell counts were estimated from reference gene primer amplification. Measured with immunoSEQ multiplex PCR; TCRdb has only the in-frame clones, and not every one. Clonal size and the V and J genes are those of that table, whereas D and trimming came from the DNA. Of more than 65,000 clones in the sample, more than 65% were seen once. This clone turned up a few times. Trimming removed 4 bases from V and 3 bases from J, with 10 bases in between. The CDR3 spans 13 residues. From germline, CDR1 is SQVTM and CDR2 ANQGSEA. Sequencing input: peripheral blood. This clonotype originated in a woman aged 80 or older with active or convalescent COVID-19. The chain combines TRBV29-1 with TRBJ1-5; D is ambiguous. In DNA, the CDR3 is TGCAGCGTTGTAGATACTTACAATCAGCCCCAGCATTTT. Translated: CSVVDTYNQPQHF.